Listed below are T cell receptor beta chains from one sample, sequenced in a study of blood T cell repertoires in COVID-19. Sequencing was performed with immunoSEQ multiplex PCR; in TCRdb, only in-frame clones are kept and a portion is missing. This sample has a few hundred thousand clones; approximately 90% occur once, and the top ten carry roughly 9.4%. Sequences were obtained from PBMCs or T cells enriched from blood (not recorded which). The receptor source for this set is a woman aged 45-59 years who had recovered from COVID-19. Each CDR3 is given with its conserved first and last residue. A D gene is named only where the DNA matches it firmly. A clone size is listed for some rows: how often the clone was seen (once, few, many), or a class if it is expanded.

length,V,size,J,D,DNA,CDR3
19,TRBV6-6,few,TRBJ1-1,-,TGTGCCAGCAGTCCGATCTTCACAGTCATTTTACATCAGAACACTGAAGCTTTCTTT,CASSPIFTVILHQNTEAFF
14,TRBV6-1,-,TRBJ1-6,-,TGTGCCAGCAGTGAGAGACGGGGGAATTCACCCCTCCACTTT,CASSERRGNSPLHF
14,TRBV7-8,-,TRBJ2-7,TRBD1,TGTGCCAGCAGCCAGTGGGACAGCTCCTACGAGCAGTACTTC,CASSQWDSSYEQYF
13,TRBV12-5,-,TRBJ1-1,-,TGTGCTAGTGGTTTGGTCGGGTTTACTGAAGCTTTCTTT,CASGLVGFTEAFF
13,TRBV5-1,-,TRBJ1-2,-,TGCGCCAGCAGCCAAGACAGTCCCTATGGCTACACCTTC,CASSQDSPYGYTF
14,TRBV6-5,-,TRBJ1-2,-,TGTGCCGGGGTCGGGGGGGCGCAGAACTATGGCTACACCTTC,CAGVGGAQNYGYTF
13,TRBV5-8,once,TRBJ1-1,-,TGTGCCAGCGGGAGCCAACTGAACACTGAAGCTTTCTTT,CASGSQLNTEAFF
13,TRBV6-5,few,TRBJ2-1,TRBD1,TGTGCCAGCTTACTACGACAGGGCTCAGAGCAGTTCTTC,CASLLRQGSEQFF
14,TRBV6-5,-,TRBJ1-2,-,TGTGCCAGCAGAGGTCCGGCCCGAGGGTATGGCTACACCTTC,CASRGPARGYGYTF
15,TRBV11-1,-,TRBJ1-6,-,TGTGCCAGCAGCCAGGCCCCGACAGATAATTCACCCCTCCACTTT,CASSQAPTDNSPLHF
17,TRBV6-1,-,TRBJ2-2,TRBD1,TGTGCCAGCAGTGAAATGGCGGGGACAGGGAACCCCGGGGAGCTGTTTTTT,CASSEMAGTGNPGELFF
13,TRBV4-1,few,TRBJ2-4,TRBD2,TGCGCCAGCAGCCCCGAACTAGCGAACATTCAGTACTTC,CASSPELANIQYF
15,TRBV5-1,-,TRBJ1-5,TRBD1,TGCGCCAGCAGCTTGGGGACAGGGGTCAATCAGCCCCAGCATTTT,CASSLGTGVNQPQHF
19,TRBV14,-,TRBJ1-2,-,TGTGCCAGCAGCCAAGGAATTCAGGGTGTTACCGACGCTAACTATGGCTACACCTTC,CASSQGIQGVTDANYGYTF
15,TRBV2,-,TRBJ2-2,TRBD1,TGTGCCAGCCAGGGGGCCCTAGAGTCTTCCGGGGAGCTGTTTTTT,CASQGALESSGELFF
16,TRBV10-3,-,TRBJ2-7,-,TGTGCCATCAGTGTCCAGGGGGGTCTAAGCTCCTACGAGCAGTACTTC,CAISVQGGLSSYEQYF
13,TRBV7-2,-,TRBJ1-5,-,TGTGCCAGCAGCGTAGACAGTAATCAGCCCCAGCATTTT,CASSVDSNQPQHF
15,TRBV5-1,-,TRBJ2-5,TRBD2,TGCGCCAGCAGCTTCGAGCGGGGGGGCTCAGAGACCCAGTACTTC,CASSFERGGSETQYF
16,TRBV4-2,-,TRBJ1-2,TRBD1,TGTGCCAGCAGCCAAGATCTGAAGACAGGGATCTATGGCTACACCTTC,CASSQDLKTGIYGYTF
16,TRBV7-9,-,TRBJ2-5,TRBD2,TGTGCCAGCAGCCAGGGACTAGGAGGGAGTCTAGAGACCCAGTACTTC,CASSQGLGGSLETQYF
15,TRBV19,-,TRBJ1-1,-,TGTGCCAGTAGTATGACAGGAGCTCAAAACACTGAAGCTTTCTTT,CASSMTGAQNTEAFF
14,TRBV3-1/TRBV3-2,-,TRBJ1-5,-,TGTGCCAGCAGCCAAGAGACAGGAGGTCAGCCCCAGCATTTT,CASSQETGGQPQHF
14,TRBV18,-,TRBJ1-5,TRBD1,TGTGCCAGCTCACCCGGGACAGGAAATCAGCCCCAGCATTTT,CASSPGTGNQPQHF
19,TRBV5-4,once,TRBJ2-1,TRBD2,TGTGCCAGCAGCTTGCAACTAGCGGGGGCCGTAAGCTCCTACAATGAGCAGTTCTTC,CASSLQLAGAVSSYNEQFF
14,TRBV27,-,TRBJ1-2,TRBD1,TGTGCCAGCAGTTCCGGGACAGGGATCTATGGCTACACCTTC,CASSSGTGIYGYTF
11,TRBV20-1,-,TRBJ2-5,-,TGCAGTGCTAGAGATCTGGAGACCCAGTACTTC,CSARDLETQYF
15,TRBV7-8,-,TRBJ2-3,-,TGTGCCAGCAGCTTCAGGAGGTCTAGCACAGATACGCAGTATTTT,CASSFRRSSTDTQYF
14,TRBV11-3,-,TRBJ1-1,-,TGTGCCAGCAGCTCCAATACAGAGAACACTGAAGCTTTCTTT,CASSSNTENTEAFF
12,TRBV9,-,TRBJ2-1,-,TGTGCCAGCAGCGTAATCGGCAATGAGCAGTTCTTC,CASSVIGNEQFF
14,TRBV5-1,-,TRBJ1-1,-,TGCGCCAGCAGCCCTTTGACGGGGAACACTGAAGCTTTCTTT,CASSPLTGNTEAFF
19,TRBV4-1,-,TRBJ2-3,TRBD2,TGCGCCAGCAGCCAAGAAGTTCCTGGGACTAGCGGAAGCACAGATACGCAGTATTTT,CASSQEVPGTSGSTDTQYF
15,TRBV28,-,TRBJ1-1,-,TGTGCCAGCAGTTTCCCCGGGGGGGACGACACTGAAGCTTTCTTT,CASSFPGGDDTEAFF
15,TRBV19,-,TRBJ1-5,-,TGTGCCAGTAGTATAGGTCAGAATAGCAATCAGCCCCAGCATTTT,CASSIGQNSNQPQHF
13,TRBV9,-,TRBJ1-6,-,TGTGCCAGCAGCGTATATTCGGATTCACCCCTCCACTTT,CASSVYSDSPLHF
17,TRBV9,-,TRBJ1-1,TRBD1,TGTGCCAGCAGCGTAGCGGGGACAGGGCCAATGAACACTGAAGCTTTCTTT,CASSVAGTGPMNTEAFF
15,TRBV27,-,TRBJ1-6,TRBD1,TGTGCCAGCAGTTCGCGGACAGGGGAACCCTCCCCCCTCCACTTT,CASSSRTGEPSPLHF
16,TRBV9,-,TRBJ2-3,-,TGTGCCAGCAGCGTAAGGGGACAACCCAGCACAGATACGCAGTATTTT,CASSVRGQPSTDTQYF
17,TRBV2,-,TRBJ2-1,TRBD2,TGTGCCAGCAGGGAATACCGTCTAGCGGGGGATTACAATGAGCAGTTCTTC,CASREYRLAGDYNEQFF
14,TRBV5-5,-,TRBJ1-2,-,TGTGCCAGCAGGAGTGCCCAGGGCATCTATGGCTACACCTTC,CASRSAQGIYGYTF
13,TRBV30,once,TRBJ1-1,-,TGTGCCTGGAGTGTGTTCCGTATTGCTGAAGCTTTCTTT,CAWSVFRIAEAFF
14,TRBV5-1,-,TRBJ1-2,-,TGCGCCAGCACCCCTGGGGGGAGTGGATATGGCTACACCTTC,CASTPGGSGYGYTF
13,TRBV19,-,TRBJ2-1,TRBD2,TGTGCCAGCCTGGGAGGGTTTTACAATGAGCAGTTCTTC,CASLGGFYNEQFF
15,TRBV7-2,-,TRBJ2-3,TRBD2,TGTGCCAGCACCTTTCGAGCGGGGAACACAGATACGCAGTATTTT,CASTFRAGNTDTQYF
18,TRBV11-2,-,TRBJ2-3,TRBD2,TGTGCCAGCAGCACCACCCTTCTAGCGGGGGACGACACAGATACGCAGTATTTT,CASSTTLLAGDDTDTQYF
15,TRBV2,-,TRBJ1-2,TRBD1,TGTGCCAGCAAGAGAGCCGGGACAGGGGGTTATGGCTACACCTTC,CASKRAGTGGYGYTF
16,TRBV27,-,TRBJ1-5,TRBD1,TGTGCCAGCAGGGACAGGGGGGGATATAGCAATCAGCCCCAGCATTTT,CASRDRGGYSNQPQHF